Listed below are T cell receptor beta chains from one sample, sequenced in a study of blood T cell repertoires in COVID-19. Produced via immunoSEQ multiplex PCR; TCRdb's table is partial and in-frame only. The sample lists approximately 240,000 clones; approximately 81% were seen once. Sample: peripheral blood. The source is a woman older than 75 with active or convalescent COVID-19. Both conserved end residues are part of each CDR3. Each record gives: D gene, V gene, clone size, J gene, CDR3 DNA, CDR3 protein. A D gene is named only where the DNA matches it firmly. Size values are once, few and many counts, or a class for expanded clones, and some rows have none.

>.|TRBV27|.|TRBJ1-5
TGTGCCAGCAGCCCCCAGATTAGCAATCAGCCCCAGCATTTT
CASSPQISNQPQHF
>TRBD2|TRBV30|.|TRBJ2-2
TGTGCCTGGAGTCGACTAGCGGGGAGCACCGGGGAGCTGTTTTTT
CAWSRLAGSTGELFF
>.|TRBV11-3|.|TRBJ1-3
TGTGCCAGCAGCGCCCGGTTCTCCGGGGGAAACACCATATATTTT
CASSARFSGGNTIYF
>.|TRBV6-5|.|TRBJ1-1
TGTGCCAGCAGTCTCTCCTTCCGGGTGGACACTGAAGCTTTCTTT
CASSLSFRVDTEAFF
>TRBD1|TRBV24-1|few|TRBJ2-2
TGTGCCACCAGTGCCCGACAGGGGGCCGGGGAGCTGTTTTTT
CATSARQGAGELFF
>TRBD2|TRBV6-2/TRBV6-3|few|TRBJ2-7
TGTGCCAGCAGTTTCTACATAGCGGGGTACTCCTACGAGCAGTACTTC
CASSFYIAGYSYEQYF
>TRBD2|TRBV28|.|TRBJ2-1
TGTGCCAGCAGTTTTAGAGGACTAGCGGGGTTCAATGAGCAGTTCTTC
CASSFRGLAGFNEQFF
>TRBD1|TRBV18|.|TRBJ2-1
TGTGCCAGCTCACCATCCGGACAGGGCCCCTACAATGAGCAGTTCTTC
CASSPSGQGPYNEQFF
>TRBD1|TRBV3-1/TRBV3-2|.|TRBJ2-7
TGTGCCAGCACGGCAAGGGACAGGGGACACGAGCAGTACTTC
CASTARDRGHEQYF
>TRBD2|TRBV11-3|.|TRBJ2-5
TGTGCCAGCAGCTCTCGGGGGGAGGAAGAGACCCAGTACTTC
CASSSRGEEETQYF
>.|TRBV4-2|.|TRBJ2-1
TGTGCCAGCAGCCGGTCAATAGCGGACTCCTACAATGAGCAGTTCTTC
CASSRSIADSYNEQFF
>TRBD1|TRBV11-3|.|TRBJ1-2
TGTGCCAGCAGCCTTGGGACAGGCCGCACTAACTATGGCTACACCTTC
CASSLGTGRTNYGYTF
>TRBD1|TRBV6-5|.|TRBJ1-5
TGTGCCAGCAGTTACTCGTACAGGGGGGATCAGCCCCAGCATTTT
CASSYSYRGDQPQHF
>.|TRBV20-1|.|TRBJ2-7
TGCAGTGCTAGTTCTGCCAAATCGTCGGACGAGCAGTACTTC
CSASSAKSSDEQYF
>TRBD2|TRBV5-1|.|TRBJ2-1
TGCGCCAGCAGCCCGACCGGATTAGCGGGGGCTAATGAGCAGTTCTTC
CASSPTGLAGANEQFF
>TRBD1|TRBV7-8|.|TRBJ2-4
TGTGCCAGCAGTCAAGACAGGGCCAGAGCCAAAAACATTCAGTACTTC
CASSQDRARAKNIQYF
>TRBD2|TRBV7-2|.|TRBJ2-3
TGTGCCAGCAGCTTCGCTTCCGGGACTAGCGGTCGCACAGATACGCAGTATTTT
CASSFASGTSGRTDTQYF
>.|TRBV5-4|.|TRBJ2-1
TGTGCCAGCCAGTCCTACAATGAGCAGTTCTTC
CASQSYNEQFF
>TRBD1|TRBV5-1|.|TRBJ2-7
TGCGCCAGCAGCTCCTCGGGACAGGGAACCTACGAGCAGTACTTC
CASSSSGQGTYEQYF
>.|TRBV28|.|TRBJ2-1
TGTGCCAGCACCACCGATGGGGGGATAGAAGGGGCACACAATGAGCAGTTCTTC
CASTTDGGIEGAHNEQFF
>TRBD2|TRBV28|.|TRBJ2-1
TGTGCCAGCAGTCCCTTAGGGGCGGGAGACTACAATGAGCAGTTCTTC
CASSPLGAGDYNEQFF
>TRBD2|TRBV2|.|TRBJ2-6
TGTGCCAGCATAGCGGGAACTGGGGCCAACGTCCTGACTTTC
CASIAGTGANVLTF
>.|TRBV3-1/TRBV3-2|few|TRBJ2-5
TGTGCCAGCAGCCAAGGGCCCAGGGAGACCCAGTACTTC
CASSQGPRETQYF
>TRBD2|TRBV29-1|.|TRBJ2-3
TGCAGCGTTGCGCAGCGGGGGGCCCCGAATACGCAGTATTTT
CSVAQRGAPNTQYF
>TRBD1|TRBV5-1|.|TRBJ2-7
TGCGCCAGCAGCTTGGAGGGACAGGGGTCCGAGCAGTACTTC
CASSLEGQGSEQYF
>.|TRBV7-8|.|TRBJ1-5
TGTGCCAGCAGCAGAGGGGGGGAAGCCCGCCAGCCCCAGCATTTT
CASSRGGEARQPQHF
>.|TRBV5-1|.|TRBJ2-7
TGCGCCAGCAGCCCGGCCCTTGCGGGGACTCTCTACGAGCAGTACTTC
CASSPALAGTLYEQYF
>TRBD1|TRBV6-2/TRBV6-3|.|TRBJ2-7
TGTGCCAGCAGCACACGGACAGGGGGCTCCTACGAGCAGTACTTC
CASSTRTGGSYEQYF
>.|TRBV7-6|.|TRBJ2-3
TGTGCCAGCAGACGGGAGACCTCTAGCACAGATACGCAGTATTTT
CASRRETSSTDTQYF
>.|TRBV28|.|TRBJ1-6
TGTGCCAGCAGTCAGCCAGGTCACCCCCTCCACTTT
CASSQPGHPLHF
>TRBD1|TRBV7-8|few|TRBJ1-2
TGTGCCAGCAGCAGTACAGGGGTTGTTGGCTACACCTTC
CASSSTGVVGYTF
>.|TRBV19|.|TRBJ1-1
TGTGCCAGTAGTATAGCCAGGTTCCGAGCTTTCTTT
CASSIARFRAFF
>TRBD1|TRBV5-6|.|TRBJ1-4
TGTGCCAGCAGCCGGGGACAGTTGGCAACTAATGAAAAACTGTTTTTT
CASSRGQLATNEKLFF
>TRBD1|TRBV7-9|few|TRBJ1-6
TGTGCCAGCAGCTTAGCCGCAGGGGGCAATTCACCCCTCCACTTT
CASSLAAGGNSPLHF
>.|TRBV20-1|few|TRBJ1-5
TGCAGTGCTCGTGCCAGCGGGGCGCGCAATCAGCCCCAGCATTTT
CSARASGARNQPQHF
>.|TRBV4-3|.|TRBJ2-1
TGCGCCAGCAGCCGCCACAATAGCGTCAGCGGCAATGAGCAGTTCTTC
CASSRHNSVSGNEQFF
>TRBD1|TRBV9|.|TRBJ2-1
TGTGCCAGCAGCGCCGACAGGGGCGGGTACAATGAGCAGTTCTTC
CASSADRGGYNEQFF
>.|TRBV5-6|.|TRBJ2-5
TGTGCCAGCAGCTTGGTAGGGGGGGGCCCCCAAGAGACCCAGTACTTC
CASSLVGGGPQETQYF
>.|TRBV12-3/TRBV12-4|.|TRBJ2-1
TGTGCCACTTCTTTCTACAATGAGCAGTTCTTC
CATSFYNEQFF
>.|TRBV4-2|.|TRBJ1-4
TGTGCCAGCAGCCCCTCGTCAGGGGAGAATGAAAAACTGTTTTTT
CASSPSSGENEKLFF
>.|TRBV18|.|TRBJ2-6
TGTGCCAGCTCACCATTGCAGGGCTCCCCTCTGGGGGCCAACGTCCTGACTTTC
CASSPLQGSPLGANVLTF
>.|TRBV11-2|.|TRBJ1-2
TGTGCCAGCAGCCCAGGGTTAGCTAACTATGGCTACACCTTC
CASSPGLANYGYTF
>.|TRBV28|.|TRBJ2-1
TGTGCCAGCTCTCTCCCGGCAGGCAATGAGCAGTTCTTC
CASSLPAGNEQFF
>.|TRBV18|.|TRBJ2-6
TGTGCCAGCTCACAAGGACAAGCTAGGGGCTCTGGGGCCAACGTCCTGACTTTC
CASSQGQARGSGANVLTF
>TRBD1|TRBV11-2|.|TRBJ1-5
TGTGCCAGCAGCTCGGACAGGGGTCAGCCCCAGCATTTT
CASSSDRGQPQHF
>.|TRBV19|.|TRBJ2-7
TGTGCCAGTAGTATGGGGGCATATAACCCTATGGCTAAAACCTACGAGCAGTACTTC
CASSMGAYNPMAKTYEQYF
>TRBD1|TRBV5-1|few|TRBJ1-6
TGCGCCAGCAACTCAGGGGGCTTCTATAATTCACCCCTCCACTTT
CASNSGGFYNSPLHF
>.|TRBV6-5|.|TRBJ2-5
TGTGCCACCTTCGACAGTTCGGAGACCCAGTACTTC
CATFDSSETQYF
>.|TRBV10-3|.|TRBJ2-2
TGTGCCATCAGTGAGTTTGGCCGGGAGCTGTTTTTT
CAISEFGRELFF
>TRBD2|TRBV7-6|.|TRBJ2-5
TGTGCCAGCAGCTTAGGCCTAGCGGCTGCGGCGACCCAGTACTTC
CASSLGLAAAATQYF
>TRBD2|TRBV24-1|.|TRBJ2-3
TGTGCCACCAGTGATTTTCGGACTAGCGGGGATACGCAGTATTTT
CATSDFRTSGDTQYF
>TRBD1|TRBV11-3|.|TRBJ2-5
TGTGCCAGCAGCTTAGAAGCAGGGGGCGAAGAGACCCAGTACTTC
CASSLEAGGEETQYF
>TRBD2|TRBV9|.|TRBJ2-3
TGTGCCAGCAGCGTTAGCGGGACTAGCACAGATACGCAGTATTTT
CASSVSGTSTDTQYF
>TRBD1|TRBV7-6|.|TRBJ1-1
TGTGCCAGCAGCTCCAACAGGGGGAACACTGAAGCTTTCTTT
CASSSNRGNTEAFF
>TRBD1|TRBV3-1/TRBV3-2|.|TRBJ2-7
TGTGCCAGCAGTCCCTGGGACAGGGGGCCCATCTACGAGCAGTACTTC
CASSPWDRGPIYEQYF